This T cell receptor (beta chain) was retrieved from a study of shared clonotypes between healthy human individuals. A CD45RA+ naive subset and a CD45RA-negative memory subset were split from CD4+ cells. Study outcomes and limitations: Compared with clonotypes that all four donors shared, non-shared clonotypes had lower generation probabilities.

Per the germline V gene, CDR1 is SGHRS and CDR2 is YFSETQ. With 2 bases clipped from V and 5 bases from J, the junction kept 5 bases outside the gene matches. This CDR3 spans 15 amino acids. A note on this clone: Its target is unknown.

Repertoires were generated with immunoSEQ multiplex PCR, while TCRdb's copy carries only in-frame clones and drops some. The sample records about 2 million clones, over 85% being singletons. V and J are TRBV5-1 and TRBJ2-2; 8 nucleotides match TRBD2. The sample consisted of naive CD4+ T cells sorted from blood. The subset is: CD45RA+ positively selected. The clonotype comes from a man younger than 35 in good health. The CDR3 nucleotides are TGCGCCAGCAGCTTTACGGCGGGAGGTACCGGGGAGCTGTTTTTT. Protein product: CASSFTAGGTGELFF.